In its sample, the clone carrying this T cell receptor beta chain was seen a few times. The CDR3 spans 14 residues. CDR1 is MNHEY and CDR2 is SVGAGI in the germline V gene. The V end lost 0 bases, the J end lost 3 bases, and 8 bases lay between the germline ends. Primed by a sample-barcoded 5' primer and a J-beta primer mix, a second PCR proceeded for roughly 6 to 12 cycles. Each CDR3 protein gets one entry after TCRdb re-called the 5' RACE reads with MiXCR. Among about 1 million distinct CDR3 sequences listed, approximately 25% were seen once. These data belong to a study of blood T cells in healthy people across ages. The sample was also reused in another study, on T cells of mothers and their children.

This sequence was found in a girl aged 2-15 years in good health. Source material: blood. This rearrangement joins TRBV6-5 to TRBJ1-2; D is ambiguous. The CDR3 here is CASSYSDYYYGYTF. CDR3 DNA: TGTGCCAGCAGTTACTCGGATTACTACTATGGCTACACCTTC.